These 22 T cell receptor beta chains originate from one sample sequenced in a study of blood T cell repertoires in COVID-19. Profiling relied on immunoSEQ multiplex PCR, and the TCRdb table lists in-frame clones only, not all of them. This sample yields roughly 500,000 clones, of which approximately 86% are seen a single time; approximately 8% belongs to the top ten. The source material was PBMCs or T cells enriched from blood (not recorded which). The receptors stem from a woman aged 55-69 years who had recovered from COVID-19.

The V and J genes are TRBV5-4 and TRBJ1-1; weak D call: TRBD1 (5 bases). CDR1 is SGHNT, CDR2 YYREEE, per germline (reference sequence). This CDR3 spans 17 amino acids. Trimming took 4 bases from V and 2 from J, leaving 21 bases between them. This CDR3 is CASSPSGGGGKNTEAFF. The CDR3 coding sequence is TGTGCCAGCAGCCCATCGGGGGGTGGGGGTAAAAACACTGAAGCTTTCTTT.

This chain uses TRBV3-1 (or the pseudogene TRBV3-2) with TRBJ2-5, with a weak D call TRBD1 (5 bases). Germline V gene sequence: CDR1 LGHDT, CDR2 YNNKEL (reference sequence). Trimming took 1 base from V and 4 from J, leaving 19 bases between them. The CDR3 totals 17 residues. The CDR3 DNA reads TGTGCCAGCAGCCAAGGAACAGGACGGGCATACCGAGAGACCCAGTACTTC. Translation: CASSQGTGRAYRETQYF.

CDR3 loop: CASSDVLQFTEAFF. The CDR3 DNA follows: TGTGCCAGCAGTGACGTCCTCCAGTTCACTGAAGCTTTCTTT. The rearrangement links TRBV6-1 to TRBJ1-1; D unclear. CDR1 is MNHNS, CDR2 SASEGT, per germline. Deletions cut 3 bases from V and 4 bases from J, with 12 bases between. This CDR3 is built from 14 residues.

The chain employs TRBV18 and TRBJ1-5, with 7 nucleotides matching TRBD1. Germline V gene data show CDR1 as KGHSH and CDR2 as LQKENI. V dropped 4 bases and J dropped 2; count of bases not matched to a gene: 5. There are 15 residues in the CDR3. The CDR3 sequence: CASSLNRGGNQPQHF. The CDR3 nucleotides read TGTGCCAGCTCACTGAACAGGGGTGGCAATCAGCCCCAGCATTTT.

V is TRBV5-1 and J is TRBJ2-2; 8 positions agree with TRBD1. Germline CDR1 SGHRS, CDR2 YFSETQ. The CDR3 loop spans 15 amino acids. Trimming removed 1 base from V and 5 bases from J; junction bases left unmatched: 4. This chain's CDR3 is CASSLRTGQTGELFF. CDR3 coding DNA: TGCGCCAGCAGCTTGAGGACAGGGCAAACCGGGGAGCTGTTTTTT.

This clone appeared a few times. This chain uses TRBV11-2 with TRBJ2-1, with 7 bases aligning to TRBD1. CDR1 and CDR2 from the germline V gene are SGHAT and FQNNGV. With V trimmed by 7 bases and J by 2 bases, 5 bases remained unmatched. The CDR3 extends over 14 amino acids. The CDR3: CASTPGQTYNEQFF. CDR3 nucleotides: TGTGCCAGCACCCCGGGACAGACCTACAATGAGCAGTTCTTC.

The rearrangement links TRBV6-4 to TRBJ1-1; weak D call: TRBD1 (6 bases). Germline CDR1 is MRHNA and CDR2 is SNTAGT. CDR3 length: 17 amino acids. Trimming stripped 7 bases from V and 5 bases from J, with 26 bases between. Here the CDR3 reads CASNPGEEGRGGTEAFF. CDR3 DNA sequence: TGTGCCAGCAACCCAGGGGAGGAGGGGAGGGGAGGTACTGAAGCTTTCTTT.

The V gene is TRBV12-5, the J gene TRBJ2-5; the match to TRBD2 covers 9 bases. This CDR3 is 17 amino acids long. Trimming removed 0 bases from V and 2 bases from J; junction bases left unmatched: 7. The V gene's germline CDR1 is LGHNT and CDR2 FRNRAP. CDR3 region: CASGLVPRTSDQETQYF. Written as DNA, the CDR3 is TGTGCTAGTGGTTTGGTACCCCGGACTAGCGATCAAGAGACCCAGTACTTC.

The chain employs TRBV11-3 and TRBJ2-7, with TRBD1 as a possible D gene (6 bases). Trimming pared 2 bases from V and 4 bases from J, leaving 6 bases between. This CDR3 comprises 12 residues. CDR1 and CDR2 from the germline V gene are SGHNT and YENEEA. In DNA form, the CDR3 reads TGTGCCAGCAGCTTAACAGGGTACGAGCAGTACTTC. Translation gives CASSLTGYEQYF.

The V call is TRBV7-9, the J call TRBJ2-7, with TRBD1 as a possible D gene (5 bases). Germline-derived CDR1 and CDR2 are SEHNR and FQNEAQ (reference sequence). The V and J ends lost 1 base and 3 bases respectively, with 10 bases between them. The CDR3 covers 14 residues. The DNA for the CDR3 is TGTGCCAGCAGCTTAGGTCGCCAGGGCTACGAGCAGTACTTC. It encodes CASSLGRQGYEQYF.

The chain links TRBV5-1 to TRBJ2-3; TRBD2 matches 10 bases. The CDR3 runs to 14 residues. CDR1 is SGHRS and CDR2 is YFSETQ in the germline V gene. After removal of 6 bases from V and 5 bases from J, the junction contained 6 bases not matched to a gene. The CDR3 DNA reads TGCGCCAGCATGGCTAGCGGGGGTGGAGATACGCAGTATTTT. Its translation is CASMASGGGDTQYF.

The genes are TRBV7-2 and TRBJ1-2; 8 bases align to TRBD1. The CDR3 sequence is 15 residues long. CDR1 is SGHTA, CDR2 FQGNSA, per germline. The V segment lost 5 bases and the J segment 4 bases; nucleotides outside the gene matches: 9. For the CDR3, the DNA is TGTGCCAGCAGCGCAGGCCGACAGGGGATCTATGGCTACACCTTC. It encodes CASSAGRQGIYGYTF.

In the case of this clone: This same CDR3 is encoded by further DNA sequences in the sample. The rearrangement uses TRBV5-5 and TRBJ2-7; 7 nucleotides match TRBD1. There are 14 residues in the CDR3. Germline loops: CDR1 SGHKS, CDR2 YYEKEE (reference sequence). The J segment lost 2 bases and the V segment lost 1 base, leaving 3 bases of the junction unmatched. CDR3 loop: CASSLWDSTYEQYV. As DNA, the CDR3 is TGTGCCAGCAGCTTGTGGGACAGTACCTACGAGCAGTACGTC.

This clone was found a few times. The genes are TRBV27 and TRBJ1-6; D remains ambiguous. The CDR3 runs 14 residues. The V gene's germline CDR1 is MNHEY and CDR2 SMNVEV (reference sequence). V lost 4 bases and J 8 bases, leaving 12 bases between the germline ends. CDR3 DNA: TGTGCCAGCAGTTCCCGCTGGGGAGATTCACCCCTCCACTTT. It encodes CASSSRWGDSPLHF.

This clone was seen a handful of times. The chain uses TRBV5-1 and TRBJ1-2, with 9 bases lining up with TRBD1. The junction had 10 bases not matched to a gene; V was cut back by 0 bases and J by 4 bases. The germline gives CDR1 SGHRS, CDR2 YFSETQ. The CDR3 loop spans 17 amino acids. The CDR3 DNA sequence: TGCGCCAGCAGCTTGGCTTACAGGGGGCGCGGAGTCTATGGCTACACCTTC. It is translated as CASSLAYRGRGVYGYTF.

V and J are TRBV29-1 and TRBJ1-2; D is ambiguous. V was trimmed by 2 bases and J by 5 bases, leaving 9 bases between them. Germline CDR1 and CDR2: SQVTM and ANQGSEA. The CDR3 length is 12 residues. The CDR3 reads CSVEREQYGYTF. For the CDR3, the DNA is TGCAGCGTTGAACGGGAACAATATGGCTACACCTTC. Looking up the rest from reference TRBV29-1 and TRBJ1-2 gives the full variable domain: SAVISQKPSRDICQRGTSLTIQCQVDSQVTMMFWYRQQPGQSLTLIATANQGSEATYESGFVIDKFPISRPNLTFSTLTVSNMSPEDSSIYLCSVEREQYGYTFGSGTRLTVV.

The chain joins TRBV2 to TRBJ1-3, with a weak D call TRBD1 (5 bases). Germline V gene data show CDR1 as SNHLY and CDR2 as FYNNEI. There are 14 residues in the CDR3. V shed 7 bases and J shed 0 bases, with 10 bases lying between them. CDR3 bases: TGTGCCAGCACCAAGACAGTCTCTGGAAACACCATATATTTT. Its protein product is CASTKTVSGNTIYF.

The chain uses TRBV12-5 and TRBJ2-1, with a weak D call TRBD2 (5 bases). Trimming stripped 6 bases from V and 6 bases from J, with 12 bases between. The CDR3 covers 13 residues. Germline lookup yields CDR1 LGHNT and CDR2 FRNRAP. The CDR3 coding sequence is TGTGCTAGTGGCCCCCCCGAGGGCAATGAGCAGTTCTTC. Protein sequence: CASGPPEGNEQFF.

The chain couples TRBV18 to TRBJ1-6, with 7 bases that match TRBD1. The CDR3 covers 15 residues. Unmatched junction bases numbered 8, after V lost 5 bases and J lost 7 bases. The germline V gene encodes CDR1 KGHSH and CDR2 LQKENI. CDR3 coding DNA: TGTGCCAGCTCATTAACAGGGGCAGCCAATTCACCCCTCCACTTT. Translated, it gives CASSLTGAANSPLHF.

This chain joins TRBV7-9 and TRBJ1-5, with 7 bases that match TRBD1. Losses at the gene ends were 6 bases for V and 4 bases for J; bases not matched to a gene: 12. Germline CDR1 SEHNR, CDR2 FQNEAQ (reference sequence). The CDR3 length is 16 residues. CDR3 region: CASRLMTGFANQPQHF. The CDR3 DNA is TGTGCCAGCAGGCTGATGACAGGGTTCGCAAATCAGCCCCAGCATTTT.

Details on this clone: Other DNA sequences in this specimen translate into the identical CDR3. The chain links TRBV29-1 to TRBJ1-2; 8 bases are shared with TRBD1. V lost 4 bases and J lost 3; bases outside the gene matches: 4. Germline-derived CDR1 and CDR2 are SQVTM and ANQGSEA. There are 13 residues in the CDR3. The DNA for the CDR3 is TGCAGCGTTGGGCAGGGGGCGGACTATGGCTACACCTTC. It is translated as CSVGQGADYGYTF.

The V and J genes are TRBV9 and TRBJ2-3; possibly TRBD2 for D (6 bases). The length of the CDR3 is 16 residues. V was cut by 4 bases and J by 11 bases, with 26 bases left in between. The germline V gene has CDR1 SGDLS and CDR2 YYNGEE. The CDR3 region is CASSYAVLAPSDVQYF. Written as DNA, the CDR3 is TGTGCCAGCAGCTATGCGGTACTAGCCCCTTCAGACGTGCAGTATTTT.